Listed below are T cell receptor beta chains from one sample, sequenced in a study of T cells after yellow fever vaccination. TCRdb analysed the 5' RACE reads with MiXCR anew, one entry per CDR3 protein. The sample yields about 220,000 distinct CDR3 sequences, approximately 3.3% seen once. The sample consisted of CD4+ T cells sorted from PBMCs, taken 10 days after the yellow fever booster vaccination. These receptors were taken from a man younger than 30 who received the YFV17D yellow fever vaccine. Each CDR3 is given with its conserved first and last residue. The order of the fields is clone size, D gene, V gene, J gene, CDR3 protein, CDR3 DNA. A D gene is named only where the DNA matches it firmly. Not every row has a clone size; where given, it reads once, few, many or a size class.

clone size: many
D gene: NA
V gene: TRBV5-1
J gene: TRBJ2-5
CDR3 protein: CASSLDRAGQTQYF
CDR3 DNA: TGCGCCAGCAGCTTGGACAGGGCCGGGCAGACCCAGTACTTC

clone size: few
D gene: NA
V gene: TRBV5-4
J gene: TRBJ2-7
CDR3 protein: CASSSSTGFYEQYF
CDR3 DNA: TGTGCCAGCAGCTCATCCACAGGTTTCTACGAGCAGTACTTC

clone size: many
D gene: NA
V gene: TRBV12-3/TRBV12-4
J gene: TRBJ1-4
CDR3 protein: CASSLSRGPLFF
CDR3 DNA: TGTGCCAGCAGTCTTTCAAGGGGCCCCCTGTTTTTT

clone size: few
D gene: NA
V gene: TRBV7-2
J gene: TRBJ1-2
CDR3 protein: CASSSTPRDDGYTF
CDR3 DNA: TGTGCCAGCAGCTCTACCCCCAGGGATGACGGCTACACCTTC

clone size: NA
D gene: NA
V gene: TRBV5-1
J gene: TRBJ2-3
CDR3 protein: CASSLGLNILTDTQYF
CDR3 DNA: TGCGCCAGCAGCCTTGGGCTAAATATACTCACAGATACGCAGTATTTT

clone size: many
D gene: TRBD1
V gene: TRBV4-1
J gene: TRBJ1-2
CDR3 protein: CASSLITTGTGDGYTF
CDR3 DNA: TGCGCCAGCAGCCTCATAACCACCGGGACAGGGGATGGCTACACCTTC

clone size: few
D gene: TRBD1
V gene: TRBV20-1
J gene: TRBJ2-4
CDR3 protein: CSARDLQGAAIQYF
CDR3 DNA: TGCAGTGCTAGAGATCTTCAGGGGGCGGCCATTCAGTACTTC

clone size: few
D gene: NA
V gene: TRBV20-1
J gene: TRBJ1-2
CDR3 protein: CSARDPGLRGYTF
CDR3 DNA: TGCAGTGCTAGGGACCCGGGGCTTCGAGGCTACACCTTC

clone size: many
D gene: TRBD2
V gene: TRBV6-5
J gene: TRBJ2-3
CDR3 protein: CASSPSGESTDTQYF
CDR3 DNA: TGTGCCAGCAGTCCAAGCGGGGAGAGCACAGATACGCAGTATTTT

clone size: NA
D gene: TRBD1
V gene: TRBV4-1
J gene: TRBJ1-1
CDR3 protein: CASSRQSTGGMNTEAFF
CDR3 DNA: TGCGCCAGCAGCCGACAATCGACAGGGGGAATGAACACTGAAGCTTTCTTT

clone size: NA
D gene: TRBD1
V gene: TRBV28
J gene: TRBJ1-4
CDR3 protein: CANRQGKLFF
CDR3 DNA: TGTGCCAACCGACAGGGCAAACTGTTTTTT

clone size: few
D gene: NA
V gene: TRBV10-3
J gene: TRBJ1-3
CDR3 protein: CAISDGARTGNTIYF
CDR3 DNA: TGTGCCATCAGTGACGGGGCCAGAACTGGAAACACCATATATTTT

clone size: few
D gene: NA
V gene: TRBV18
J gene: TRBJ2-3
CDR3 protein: CASSPMGASGTDTQYF
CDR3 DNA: TGTGCCAGCTCACCGATGGGGGCTTCGGGCACAGATACGCAGTATTTT

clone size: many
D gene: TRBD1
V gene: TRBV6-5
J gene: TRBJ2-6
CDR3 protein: CASKRTSGQGLGANVLTF
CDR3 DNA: TGTGCCAGCAAGCGGACATCGGGACAGGGCCTCGGGGCCAACGTCCTGACTTTC

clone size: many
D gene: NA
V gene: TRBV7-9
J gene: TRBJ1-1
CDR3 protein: CASSARTGSAEAFF
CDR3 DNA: TGTGCCAGCAGCGCTCGGACGGGATCGGCTGAAGCTTTCTTT

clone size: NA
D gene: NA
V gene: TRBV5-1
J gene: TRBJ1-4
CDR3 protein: CASSPNPGQPRREKLFF
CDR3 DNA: TGCGCCAGCAGCCCAAACCCAGGACAGCCACGACGGGAAAAACTGTTTTTT